Included here is one TCR beta chain sequence, with context. The data were taken from a study of cytomegalovirus exposure and HLA in healthy donors. Looking at the study overall: The study's early data release held approximately 91 million unique TCRs from HLA-typed donors. Researchers found that roughly 80% of 398 genotyped donors fell within the Caucasian-associated ancestry cluster.

PCR amplification relied on 60 Vbeta primers (plus 13 Jbeta primers). Produced via immunoSEQ multiplex PCR; TCRdb's table is partial and in-frame only. The sample has over 150,000 clones, about four fifths seen once. The CDR3 runs 16 residues. Germline trimming cut 3 bases from V and 1 base from J; bases unmatched to any gene: 6. The V gene's germline CDR1 is LGHNA and CDR2 YSLEER. The chain joins TRBV4-3 to TRBJ2-3; 8 bases line up with TRBD2. This sequence originates from a man aged 50-59 years in good health and CMV-seropositive. Input material: PBMCs. CDR3 amino acids: CASSQGTRGGTDTQYF. Written as DNA, the CDR3 is TGCGCCAGCAGCCAGGGGACTAGAGGGGGCACAGATACGCAGTATTTT.